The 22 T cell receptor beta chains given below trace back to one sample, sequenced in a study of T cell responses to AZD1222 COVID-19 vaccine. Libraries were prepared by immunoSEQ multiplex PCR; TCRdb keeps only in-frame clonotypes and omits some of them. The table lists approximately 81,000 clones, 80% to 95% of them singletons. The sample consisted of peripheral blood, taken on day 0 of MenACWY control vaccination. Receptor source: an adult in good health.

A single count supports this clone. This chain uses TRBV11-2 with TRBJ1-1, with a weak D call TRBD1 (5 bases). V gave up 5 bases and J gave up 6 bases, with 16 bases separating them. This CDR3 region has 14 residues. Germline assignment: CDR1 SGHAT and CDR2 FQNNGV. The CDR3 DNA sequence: TGTGCCAGCAGCCAAGTGGAGGGGAGGGCTGAAGCTTTCTTT. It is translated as CASSQVEGRAEAFF.

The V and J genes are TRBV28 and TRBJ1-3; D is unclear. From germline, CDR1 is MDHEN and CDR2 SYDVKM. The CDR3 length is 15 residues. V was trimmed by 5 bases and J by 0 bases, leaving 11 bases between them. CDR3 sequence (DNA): TGTGCCAGCAGTGCCCTTGGTAACTCTGGAAACACCATATATTTT. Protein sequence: CASSALGNSGNTIYF.

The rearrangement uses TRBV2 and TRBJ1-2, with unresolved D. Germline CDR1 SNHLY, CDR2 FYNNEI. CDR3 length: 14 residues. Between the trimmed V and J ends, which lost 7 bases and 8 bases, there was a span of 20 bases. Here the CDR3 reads CASTLSSGSEGYTF. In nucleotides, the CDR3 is TGTGCCAGCACTTTGTCATCAGGTTCCGAGGGCTACACCTTC.

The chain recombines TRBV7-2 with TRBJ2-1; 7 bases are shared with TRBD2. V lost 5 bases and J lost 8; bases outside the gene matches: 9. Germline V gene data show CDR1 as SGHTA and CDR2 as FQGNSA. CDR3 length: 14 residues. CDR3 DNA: TGTGCCAGCAGCCCAGGACTAGTGTCGCATGAGCAGTTCTTC. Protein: CASSPGLVSHEQFF.

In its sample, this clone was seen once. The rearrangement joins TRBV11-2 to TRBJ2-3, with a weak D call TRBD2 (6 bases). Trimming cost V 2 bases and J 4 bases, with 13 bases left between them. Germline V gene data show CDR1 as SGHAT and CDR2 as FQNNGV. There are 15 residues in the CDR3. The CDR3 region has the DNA TGTGCCAGCAGCTTACTACGGGGAGGCGCAGATACGCAGTATTTT. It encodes CASSLLRGGADTQYF.

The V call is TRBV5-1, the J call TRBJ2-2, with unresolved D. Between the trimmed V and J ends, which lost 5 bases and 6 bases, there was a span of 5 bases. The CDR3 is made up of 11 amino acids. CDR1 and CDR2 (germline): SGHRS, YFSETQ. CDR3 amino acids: CASSLAGELFF. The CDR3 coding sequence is TGCGCCAGCAGTTTAGCCGGGGAGCTGTTTTTT.

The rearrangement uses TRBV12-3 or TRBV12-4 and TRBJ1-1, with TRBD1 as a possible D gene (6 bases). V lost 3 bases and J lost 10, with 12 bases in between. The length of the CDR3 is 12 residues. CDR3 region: CASSFGGTGAFF. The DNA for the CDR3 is TGTGCCAGCAGTTTCGGGGGCACGGGAGCTTTCTTT.

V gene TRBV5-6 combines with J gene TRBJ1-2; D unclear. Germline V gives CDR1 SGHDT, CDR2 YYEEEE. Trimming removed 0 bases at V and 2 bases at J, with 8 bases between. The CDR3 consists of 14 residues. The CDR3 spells CASSLALMNYGYTF. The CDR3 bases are TGTGCCAGCAGCTTGGCCCTTATGAACTATGGCTACACCTTC.

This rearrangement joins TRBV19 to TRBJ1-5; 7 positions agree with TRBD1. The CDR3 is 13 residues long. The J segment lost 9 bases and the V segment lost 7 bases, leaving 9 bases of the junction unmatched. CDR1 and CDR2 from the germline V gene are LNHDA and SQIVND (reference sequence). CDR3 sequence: CASTSDRLAPQHF. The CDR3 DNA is TGTGCCAGTACCTCGGACAGGCTGGCGCCCCAGCATTTT. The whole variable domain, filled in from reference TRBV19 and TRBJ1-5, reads DGGITQSPKYLFRKEGQNVTLSCEQNLNHDAMYWYRQDPGQGLRLIYYSQIVNDFQKGDIAEGYSVSREKKESFPLTVTSAQKNPTAFYLCASTSDRLAPQHFGDGTRLSIL.

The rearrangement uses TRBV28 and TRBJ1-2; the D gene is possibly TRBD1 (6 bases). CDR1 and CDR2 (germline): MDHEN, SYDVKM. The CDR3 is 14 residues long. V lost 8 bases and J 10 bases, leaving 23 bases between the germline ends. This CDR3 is CASGLTGGLTTYTF. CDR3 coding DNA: TGTGCCAGCGGCTTGACAGGCGGACTAACCACCTACACCTTC.

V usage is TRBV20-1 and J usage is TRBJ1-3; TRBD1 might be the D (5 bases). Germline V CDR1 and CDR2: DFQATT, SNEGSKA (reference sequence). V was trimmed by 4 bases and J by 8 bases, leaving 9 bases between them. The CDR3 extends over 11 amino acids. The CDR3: CSAIGGDTIYF. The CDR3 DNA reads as TGCAGTGCTATCGGAGGGGACACCATATATTTT.

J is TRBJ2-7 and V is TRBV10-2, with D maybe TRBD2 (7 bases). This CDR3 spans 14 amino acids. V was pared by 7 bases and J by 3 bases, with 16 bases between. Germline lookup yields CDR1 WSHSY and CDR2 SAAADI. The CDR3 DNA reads TGCGCCAGCAAGGTCGGGGGCGGGGGCTACGAGCAGTACTTC. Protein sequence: CASKVGGGGYEQYF.

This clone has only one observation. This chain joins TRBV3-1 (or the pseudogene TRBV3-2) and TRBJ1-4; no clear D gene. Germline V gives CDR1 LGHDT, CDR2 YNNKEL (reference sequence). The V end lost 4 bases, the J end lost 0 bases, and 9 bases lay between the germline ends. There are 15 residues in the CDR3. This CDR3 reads CASSLSGATNEKLFF. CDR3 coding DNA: TGTGCCAGCAGCCTCTCAGGTGCAACTAATGAAAAACTGTTTTTT.

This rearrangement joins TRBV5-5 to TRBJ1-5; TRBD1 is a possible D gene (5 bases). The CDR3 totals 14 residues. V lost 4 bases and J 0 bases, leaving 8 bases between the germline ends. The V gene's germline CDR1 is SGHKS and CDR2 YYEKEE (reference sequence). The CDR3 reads CASSPGISNQPQHF. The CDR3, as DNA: TGTGCCAGCAGCCCAGGGATTAGCAATCAGCCCCAGCATTTT.

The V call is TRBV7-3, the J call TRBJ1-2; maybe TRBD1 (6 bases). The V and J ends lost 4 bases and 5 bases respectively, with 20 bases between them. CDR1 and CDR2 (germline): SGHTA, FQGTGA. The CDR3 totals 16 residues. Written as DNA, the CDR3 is TGTGCCAGCAGCTCTTCCCGGGACAAGTATGAGTATGGCTACACCTTC. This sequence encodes CASSSSRDKYEYGYTF. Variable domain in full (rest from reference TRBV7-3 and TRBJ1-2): GAGVSQTPSNKVTEKGKYVELRCDPISGHTALYWYRQSLGQGPEFLIYFQGTGAADDSGLPNDRFFAVRPEGSVSTLKIQRTERGDSAVYLCASSSSRDKYEYGYTFGSGTRLTVV.

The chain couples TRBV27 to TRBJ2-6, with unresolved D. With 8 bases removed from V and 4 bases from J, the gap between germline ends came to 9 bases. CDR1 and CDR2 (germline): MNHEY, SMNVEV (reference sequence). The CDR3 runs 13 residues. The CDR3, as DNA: TGTGCCAGCTACCACCCAGGGGCCAACGTCCTGACTTTC. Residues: CASYHPGANVLTF.

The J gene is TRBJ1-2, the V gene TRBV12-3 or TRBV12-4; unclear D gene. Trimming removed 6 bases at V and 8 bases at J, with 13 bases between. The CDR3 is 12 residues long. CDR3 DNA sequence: TGTGCCAGCAGCCCGGCCCAGGTGGGCTACACCTTC. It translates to CASSPAQVGYTF.

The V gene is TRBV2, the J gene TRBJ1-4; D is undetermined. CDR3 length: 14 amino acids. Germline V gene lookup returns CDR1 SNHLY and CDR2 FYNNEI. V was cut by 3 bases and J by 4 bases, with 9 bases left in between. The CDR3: CASSEGGLNEKLFF. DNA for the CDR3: TGTGCCAGCAGTGAGGGCGGGCTTAATGAAAAACTGTTTTTT. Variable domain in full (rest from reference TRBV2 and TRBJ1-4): EPEVTQTPSHQVTQMGQEVILRCVPISNHLYFYWYRQILGQKVEFLVSFYNNEISEKSEIFDDQFSVERPDGSNFTLKIRSTKLEDSAMYFCASSEGGLNEKLFFGSGTQLSVL.

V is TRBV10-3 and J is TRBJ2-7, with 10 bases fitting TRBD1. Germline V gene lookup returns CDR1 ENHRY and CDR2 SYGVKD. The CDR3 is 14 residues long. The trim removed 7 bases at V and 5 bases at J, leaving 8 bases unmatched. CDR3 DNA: TGTGCCATCAATTTGGGACAGGGGAGCGACGAGCAGTACTTC. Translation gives CAINLGQGSDEQYF.

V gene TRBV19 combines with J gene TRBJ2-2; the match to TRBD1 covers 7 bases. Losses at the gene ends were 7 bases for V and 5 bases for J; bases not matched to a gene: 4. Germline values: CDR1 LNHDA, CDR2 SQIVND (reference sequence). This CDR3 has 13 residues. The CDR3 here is CASNPTGTGELFF. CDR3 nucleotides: TGTGCCAGTAACCCGACAGGGACCGGGGAGCTGTTTTTT.

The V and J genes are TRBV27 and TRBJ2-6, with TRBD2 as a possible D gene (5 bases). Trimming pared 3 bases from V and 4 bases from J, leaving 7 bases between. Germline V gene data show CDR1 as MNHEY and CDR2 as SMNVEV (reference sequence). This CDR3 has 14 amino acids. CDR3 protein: CASSLWEGANVLTF. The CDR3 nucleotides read TGTGCCAGCAGTTTGTGGGAGGGGGCCAACGTCCTGACTTTC.

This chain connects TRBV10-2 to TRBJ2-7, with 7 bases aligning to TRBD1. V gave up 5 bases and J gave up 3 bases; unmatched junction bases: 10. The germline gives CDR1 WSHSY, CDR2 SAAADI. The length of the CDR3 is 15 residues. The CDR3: CASSPPETGLYEQYF. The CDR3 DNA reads TGCGCCAGCAGTCCCCCCGAGACAGGGCTCTACGAGCAGTACTTC.